This T cell receptor beta chain was captured in a study of human T cells and chemical hapten exposure. Unique molecular identifiers were linked by the library to individual cDNA molecules. From the RACE reads, TCRdb called clonotypes with MiXCR, one entry per CDR3 protein. The data contain fewer than 85,000 distinct CDR3 sequences, around 9.4% of them singletons. Comment on this clonotype: As yet, its antigen is unknown.

Overall study results and limits: Sensitization with DPC brought no change to TCRs above 1 in 1000 in frequency.

The sample's time point: healthy volunteer bleed at 6 weeks. Whole blood that had not been fractionated was the source of extracted total RNA. This receptor was obtained from a female donor in good health. Some clones in this sample may be carry-over from other donors' samples. What was sequenced was whole blood.

The CDR3 here is CASSLVGANVLTF. CDR3 nucleotides: TGCGCCAGCAGCTTGGTTGGGGCCAACGTCCTGACTTTC. This rearrangement joins TRBV5-1 to TRBJ2-6, with D unresolved. Trimming shortened V by 0 bases and J by 3 bases, and 1 base separated the two germline ends. Germline V CDR1 and CDR2: SGHRS, YFSETQ. This CDR3 spans 13 amino acids.